Listed below are T cell receptor beta chains from one sample, sequenced in a study of cytomegalovirus exposure and HLA in healthy donors. The data were produced by immunoSEQ multiplex PCR, yet TCRdb's version contains in-frame clones alone and is incomplete. The sample lists under 200,000 clones, around 79% occurring once. The source material was PBMCs. Receptors were obtained from a female donor in good health and CMV-seronegative. CDR3s include the opening cysteine and the closing phenylalanine or tryptophan. A D gene is named only where the DNA matches it firmly. Rows may omit the clone size; those that give it use once, few, many or a size class.

TRBV7-3	TRBD1	TRBJ2-5	NA	TGTGCCAGCAGCCACAGGGGGTCGGAGACCCAGTACTTC	CASSHRGSETQYF
TRBV7-9	NA	TRBJ1-5	NA	TGTGCCAGCAGCCTCGAGGGGGTCGGGCAGCCCCAGCATTTT	CASSLEGVGQPQHF
TRBV4-1	TRBD1	TRBJ1-1	once	TGCGCCAGCAGCCAAAGGGTTTCCGGGACAGCAAAGAACACTGAAGCTTTCTTT	CASSQRVSGTAKNTEAFF
TRBV19	TRBD1	TRBJ1-4	NA	TGTGCCAGTAACCCGCCGGGACAGGGGAGGGGAGAAAAACTGTTTTTT	CASNPPGQGRGEKLFF
TRBV7-2	TRBD1	TRBJ1-5	NA	TGTGCCAGCAGCCCCACAGGGGACGGCAATCAGCCCCAGCATTTT	CASSPTGDGNQPQHF
TRBV10-2	TRBD1	TRBJ1-5	NA	TGCGCCAGCAGTGCAGACAGGGTTGGGAGTCAGCCCCAGCATTTT	CASSADRVGSQPQHF
TRBV7-9	NA	TRBJ2-7	NA	TGTGCCAGCAGCATAGCCCTCCGGGACAATTCCTACGAGCAGTACTTC	CASSIALRDNSYEQYF
TRBV11-3	NA	TRBJ2-7	NA	TGTGCCAGCAGCTTATCTACGGACTACGAGCAGTACTTC	CASSLSTDYEQYF
TRBV28	TRBD1	TRBJ1-1	NA	TGTGCCAGCAGTTTAACGGGACAGGGTAAGGCTTTCTTT	CASSLTGQGKAFF
TRBV4-3	NA	TRBJ2-3	NA	TGCGCCAGCAGCCATATCGGAAGGGCGGGCAGCGCAGCAGATACGCAGTATTTT	CASSHIGRAGSAADTQYF
TRBV30	NA	TRBJ2-1	NA	TGTGCCTGGAGTGTACTCGAGGGTTTGGGCTCCTACAATGAGCAGTTCTTC	CAWSVLEGLGSYNEQFF
TRBV13	NA	TRBJ2-7	NA	TGTGCCAGCAGCTTTTGGGCGGGGAGCTACGAGCAGTACTTC	CASSFWAGSYEQYF
TRBV15	NA	TRBJ1-2	NA	TGTGCCACCAGCAGGGACAGCTATGGCTACACCTTC	CATSRDSYGYTF
TRBV6-5	NA	TRBJ2-2	NA	TGTGCCAGCAGCAAGCCAAGCACCGGGGAGCTGTTTTTT	CASSKPSTGELFF
TRBV9	NA	TRBJ1-1	NA	TGTGCCAGCAGCACGAGCAGGACAGTAAACACTGAAGCTTTCTTT	CASSTSRTVNTEAFF
TRBV7-6	TRBD2	TRBJ2-3	few	TGTGCCAGCAGCTTCGGCGGGGGGGCAGATACGCAGTATTTT	CASSFGGGADTQYF
TRBV7-6	TRBD1	TRBJ2-3	NA	TGTGCCAGCAGCCCCCGGGACAGGGGCACAGATACGCAGTATTTT	CASSPRDRGTDTQYF
TRBV5-1	NA	TRBJ2-5	once	TGCGCCAGCAGCCGCGATGGACAGAAGGAAGAGACCCAGTACTTC	CASSRDGQKEETQYF
TRBV7-2	NA	TRBJ1-2	NA	TGTGCCAGCAGCCCATCCAGGCCCTCGCCGGGCTACACCTTC	CASSPSRPSPGYTF
TRBV5-1	NA	TRBJ2-5	NA	TGCGCCAGCTACGGGGAGGAGACCCAGTACTTC	CASYGEETQYF
TRBV6-5	NA	TRBJ2-5	NA	TGTGCCAGCAGGTCCCAGGGTGCGGAGACCCAGTACTTC	CASRSQGAETQYF
TRBV6-5	NA	TRBJ1-2	NA	TGTGCCAGCAGTTACACAGCGGAATACTATGGCTACACCTTC	CASSYTAEYYGYTF
TRBV6-5	NA	TRBJ1-2	few	TGTGCCAGCAGTACAGGGTCCGATGGCTACACCTTC	CASSTGSDGYTF
TRBV6-6	TRBD1	TRBJ1-2	NA	TGTGCCAGCAGGAACGACAGGGCTACTAACTATGGCTACACCTTC	CASRNDRATNYGYTF
TRBV9	TRBD1	TRBJ2-5	NA	TGTGCCAGCAGCGTCGCAGGGGGCCGCCTCGAAGAGACCCAGTACTTC	CASSVAGGRLEETQYF
TRBV18	NA	TRBJ2-7	NA	TGTGCCAGCTCACTTCAGGGCTCCTACGAGCAGTACTTC	CASSLQGSYEQYF
TRBV19	TRBD1	TRBJ2-3	NA	TGTGCCAGTAGAGTTTCCGGGACAGGGTTTGTAGATACGCAGTATTTT	CASRVSGTGFVDTQYF
TRBV9	NA	TRBJ1-2	NA	TGTGCCAGCAGCGCTCTAGGGGGACACCTCTATGGCTACACCTTC	CASSALGGHLYGYTF
TRBV10-3	NA	TRBJ1-3	NA	TGTGCCATCAGTAGTGTGAGTTCTGGAAACACCATATATTTT	CAISSVSSGNTIYF
TRBV5-1	NA	TRBJ2-3	NA	TGCGCCAGCAGCTTGGGTCTAGTCACCGATACGCAGTATTTT	CASSLGLVTDTQYF
TRBV4-2	TRBD1	TRBJ1-6	NA	TGTGCCAGCAGCCAGGGACAGGAGGCCTCACCCCTCCACTTT	CASSQGQEASPLHF
TRBV7-2	TRBD2	TRBJ2-7	once	TGTGCCAGCAGCTTATTAGCGGGAGGGGGGGTCGAGCAGTACTTC	CASSLLAGGGVEQYF
TRBV7-2	TRBD1	TRBJ2-3	NA	TGTGCCAGCAGCTTAGCGACAGGGACCACAGATACGCAGTATTTT	CASSLATGTTDTQYF
TRBV5-6	NA	TRBJ1-4	NA	TGTGCCAGCAGCTTGGGGCTGGATGAAAAACTGTTTTTT	CASSLGLDEKLFF
TRBV4-3	TRBD2	TRBJ2-1	NA	TGCGCCAGCAGCCAAGAAGTCAGACTAGCGGGAGGATCCCCCTACAATGAGCAGTTCTTC	CASSQEVRLAGGSPYNEQFF
TRBV19	NA	TRBJ1-2	NA	TGTGCCAGTACGAAGGCGACAGCAGTGGATGGCTACACCTTC	CASTKATAVDGYTF
TRBV4-1	TRBD1	TRBJ1-2	NA	TGCGCCAGCAGCCAAGTAGAGGGACAGCGGAAAGCTGGCTACACCTTC	CASSQVEGQRKAGYTF
TRBV7-2	TRBD1	TRBJ1-6	once	TGTGCCAGCAGCTTAGCGGGACAGGGGTTAAGCTCCTATAATTCACCCCTCCACTTT	CASSLAGQGLSSYNSPLHF
TRBV2	NA	TRBJ1-2	NA	TGTGCCAGCAGTGCTGTCGGAGTCGGCTATGGCTACACCTTC	CASSAVGVGYGYTF